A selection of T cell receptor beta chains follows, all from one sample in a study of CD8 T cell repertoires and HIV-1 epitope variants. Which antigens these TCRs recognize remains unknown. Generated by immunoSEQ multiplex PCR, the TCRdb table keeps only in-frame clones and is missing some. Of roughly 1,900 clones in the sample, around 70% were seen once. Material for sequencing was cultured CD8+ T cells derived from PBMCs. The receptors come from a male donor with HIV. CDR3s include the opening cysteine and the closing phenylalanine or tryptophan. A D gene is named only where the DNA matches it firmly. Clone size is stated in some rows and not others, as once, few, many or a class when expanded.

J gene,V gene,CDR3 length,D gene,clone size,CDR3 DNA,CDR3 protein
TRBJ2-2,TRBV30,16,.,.,TGTGCCTGGAGTGCCCCAACAGGACAGAACACCGGGGAGCTGTTTTTT,CAWSAPTGQNTGELFF
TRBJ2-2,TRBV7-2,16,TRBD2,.,TGTGCCATCCCCCCCAAGCGGGAGATGTATGCCGGGGAGCTGTTTTTT,CAIPPKREMYAGELFF
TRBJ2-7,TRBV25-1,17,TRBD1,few,TGTGCCAGCAGTAGTGACCGATGGGACAGGGAAACCTACGAGCAGTACTTC,CASSSDRWDRETYEQYF
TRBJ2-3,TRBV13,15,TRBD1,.,TGTGCCAGCAGCTTAAGGGACAGGGCCACAGATACGCAGTATTTT,CASSLRDRATDTQYF
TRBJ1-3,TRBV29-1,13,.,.,TGCAGCGTTGTACTTCCCTCTGGAAACACCATATATTTT,CSVVLPSGNTIYF
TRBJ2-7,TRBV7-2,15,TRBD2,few,TGTGCCAGCAGCTTAGGGCGGGGGGGCCCCTACGAGCAGTACTTC,CASSLGRGGPYEQYF
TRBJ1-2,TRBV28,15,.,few,TGTGCCAGCAGTTTAGAAGGGTACCCACTTTGGGGCTACACCTTC,CASSLEGYPLWGYTF
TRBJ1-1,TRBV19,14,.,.,TGTGCCAGCCGCCCCGAGGCCATGAACACTGAAGCTTTCTTT,CASRPEAMNTEAFF
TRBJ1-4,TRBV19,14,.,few,TGTGCCACCCAAATCGAGCCACGGGATGAAAAACTGTTTTTT,CATQIEPRDEKLFF
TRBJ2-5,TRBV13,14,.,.,TGTGCCAGCAGCTTAGAGGCGGGCCAAGAGACCCAGTACTTC,CASSLEAGQETQYF
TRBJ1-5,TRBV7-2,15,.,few,TGTGCCAGCAGCTTGACAGCTTATAGCAATCAGCCCCAGCATTTT,CASSLTAYSNQPQHF
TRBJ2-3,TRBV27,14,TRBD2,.,TGTGCCAGCAGCCTCAGCGGGGGGGCAGATACGCAGTATTTT,CASSLSGGADTQYF
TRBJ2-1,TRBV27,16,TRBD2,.,TGTGCCAGCAGTGTAAGCCTAGCGGGAGCCTTTCATGAGCAGTTCTTC,CASSVSLAGAFHEQFF
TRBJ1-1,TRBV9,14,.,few,TGTGCCAGCAGCGTAGGTACGGCAGGAGTTAGAGCTTTCTTT,CASSVGTAGVRAFF
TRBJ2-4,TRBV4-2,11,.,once,TGTGCCAGCAGCCCTGGGAACATTCAGTACTTC,CASSPGNIQYF
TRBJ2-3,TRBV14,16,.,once,TGTGCCAGCAGCCAAGATCTCCAAGTTATAGGGGATACGCAGTATTTT,CASSQDLQVIGDTQYF
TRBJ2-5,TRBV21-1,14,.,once,TGTGCCAGCTGCAAGGGGATGGAAGAAGAGACCCAGTACTTC,CASCKGMEEETQYF
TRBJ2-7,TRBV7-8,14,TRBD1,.,TGTGCCAGCAGCCTGGGACAGGGAGGTTACGAGCAGTACTTC,CASSLGQGGYEQYF
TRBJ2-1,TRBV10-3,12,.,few,TGTGCCATCAGGAATAGGGAGAATGAGCAGTTCTTC,CAIRNRENEQFF
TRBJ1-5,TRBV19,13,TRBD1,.,TGTGCCAGTAGTGCCGGGACAGCTTTTCCCCAGCATTTT,CASSAGTAFPQHF
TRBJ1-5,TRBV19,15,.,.,TGTGCCAGTAGTGTCGGGGAATGGGGCAATCAGCCCCAGCATTTT,CASSVGEWGNQPQHF
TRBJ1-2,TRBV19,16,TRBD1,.,TGTGCCAGTAGTATGCCTGGGACAGGGGTTAACTATGGCTACACCTTC,CASSMPGTGVNYGYTF
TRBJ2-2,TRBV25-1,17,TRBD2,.,TGTGCCAGCAGTGACCCGAGAGCGGGAGTCCCGGGCGGGGAGCTGTTTTTT,CASSDPRAGVPGGELFF
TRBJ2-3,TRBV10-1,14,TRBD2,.,TGCGCCAGCAGTGAGGCGGGAGCGAAAGATACGCAGTATTTT,CASSEAGAKDTQYF
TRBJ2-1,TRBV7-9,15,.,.,TGTGCCAGCAGCTTGAGCGATCTCTCCTACAATGAGCAGTTCTTC,CASSLSDLSYNEQFF
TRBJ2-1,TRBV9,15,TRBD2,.,TGTGCCAGCAGCGCCCGGGAGGGCCAAGGGGATGAGCAGTTCTTC,CASSAREGQGDEQFF
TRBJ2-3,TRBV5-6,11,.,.,TGTGCCAGCAGCAGGACAGATACGCAGTATTTT,CASSRTDTQYF
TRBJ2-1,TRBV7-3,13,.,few,TGTGCCAGCAGCTCCGACAGGAACGCTGAGCAGTTCTTC,CASSSDRNAEQFF
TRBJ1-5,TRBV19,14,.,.,TGTGCCAGTAGTATTCCGGGGGACAATCAGCCCCAGCATTTT,CASSIPGDNQPQHF
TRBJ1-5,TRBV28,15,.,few,TGTGCCAGCAGTGCCTCCGGGGCGCGTGATCAGCCCCAGCATTTT,CASSASGARDQPQHF
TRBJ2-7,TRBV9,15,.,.,TGTGCCAGCAGCGTAGATCCCGAAGGGTTCTACGAGCAGTACTTC,CASSVDPEGFYEQYF
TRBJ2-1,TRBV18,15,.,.,TGTGCCAGCACCTCGACAGGATCGGGAGCTAATGAGCAGTTCTTC,CASTSTGSGANEQFF
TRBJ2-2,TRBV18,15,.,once,TGTGCCAGCTCACCGGGGGAGTCGAGCACCGGGGAGCTGTTTTTT,CASSPGESSTGELFF
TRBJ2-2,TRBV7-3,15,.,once,TGTGCCAGCAGCCCCACGGACAGCCCTAGGGGGGAGCTGTTTTTT,CASSPTDSPRGELFF
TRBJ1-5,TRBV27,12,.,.,TGTGCCAGCAGTTTAGTGGGGCAGCCCCAGCATTTT,CASSLVGQPQHF
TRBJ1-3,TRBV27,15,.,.,TGTGCCAGCAGTTCCTCCAGGACCTCTGGAAACACCATATATTTT,CASSSSRTSGNTIYF
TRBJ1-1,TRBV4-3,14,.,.,TGCGCCAGCAGCCAAGAAGACAGTAACACTGAAGCTTTCTTT,CASSQEDSNTEAFF
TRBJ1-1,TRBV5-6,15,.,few,TGTGCCAGCAGCCCGGGGGGAGGGGACTCCACTGAAGCTTTCTTT,CASSPGGGDSTEAFF
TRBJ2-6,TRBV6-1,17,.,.,TGTGCCATCAGTGAGTCTCTGGGGGTATCTGGGGCCAACGTCCTGACTTTC,CAISESLGVSGANVLTF
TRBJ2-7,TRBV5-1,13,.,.,TGCGCCAGCAGCTTCTTTGGGTCCGACGAGCAGTACTTC,CASSFFGSDEQYF
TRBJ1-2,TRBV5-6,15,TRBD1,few,TGTGCCAGCAGCCCGGGACAGGGGGTCGACTATGGCTACACCTTC,CASSPGQGVDYGYTF